The rows below give T cell receptor beta chains drawn from one sample of a study of immune evolution from preneoplasia to lung adenocarcinoma. Assay used: immunoSEQ multiplex PCR; TCRdb lists only in-frame clones, some missing. This table has around 21,000 clones, around three quarters appearing once. The sequenced material came from FFPE invasive lung adenocarcinoma tissue. The source is a person in their sixties with lung adenocarcinoma. CDR3s include the opening cysteine and the closing phenylalanine or tryptophan. D genes are given only for firm matches. Clone size appears in some rows only: once, few, many, or a class for an expanded clone.

cdr3_length: 14; clone_size: -; v_call: TRBV14; d_call: TRBD1; j_call: TRBJ2-7; cdr3_nt: TGTGCCAGCAGCAGACAGGGGGCAGTAGCCGAGCAGTACTTC; cdr3_aa: CASSRQGAVAEQYF
cdr3_length: 16; clone_size: -; v_call: TRBV7-8; d_call: TRBD2; j_call: TRBJ2-7; cdr3_nt: TGTGCCAGCAGCCCATCCCCGGGACTAGCTTCTGGTGAGCAGTACTTC; cdr3_aa: CASSPSPGLASGEQYF
cdr3_length: 14; clone_size: -; v_call: TRBV5-6; d_call: -; j_call: TRBJ2-5; cdr3_nt: TGTGCCAGCAGCTTGAGGGGGGCCAAAGAGACCCAGTACTTC; cdr3_aa: CASSLRGAKETQYF
cdr3_length: 17; clone_size: -; v_call: TRBV19; d_call: TRBD2; j_call: TRBJ2-1; cdr3_nt: TGTGCCAGTAGTATCCTCCCCCCCGGACTAGCTGGTAATGAGCAGTTCTTC; cdr3_aa: CASSILPPGLAGNEQFF
cdr3_length: 15; clone_size: once; v_call: TRBV7-9; d_call: -; j_call: TRBJ2-3; cdr3_nt: TGTGCTAGCAGCTTACGAGGGAGTAGGACAGATACGCAGTATTTT; cdr3_aa: CASSLRGSRTDTQYF
cdr3_length: 15; clone_size: medium-sized; v_call: TRBV28; d_call: -; j_call: TRBJ1-4; cdr3_nt: TGTGCCAGCAGTTTATCGTATAGACAGGCTGAAAAACTGTTTTTT; cdr3_aa: CASSLSYRQAEKLFF
cdr3_length: 11; clone_size: once; v_call: TRBV19; d_call: -; j_call: TRBJ2-7; cdr3_nt: TGTGCCAGTAGTATAGGGAACGAGCAGTACTTC; cdr3_aa: CASSIGNEQYF
cdr3_length: 13; clone_size: -; v_call: TRBV28; d_call: -; j_call: TRBJ2-2; cdr3_nt: TGTGCCAGCAGTTTCAGCAACACCGGGGAGCTGTTTTTT; cdr3_aa: CASSFSNTGELFF
cdr3_length: 13; clone_size: -; v_call: TRBV5-1; d_call: -; j_call: TRBJ1-1; cdr3_nt: TGCGCCAGCAGCTCAACAACGAACACTGAAGCTTTCTTT; cdr3_aa: CASSSTTNTEAFF
cdr3_length: 14; clone_size: -; v_call: TRBV29-1; d_call: -; j_call: TRBJ1-4; cdr3_nt: TGCAGCGTTGGGGGCTCCGGGACCGGTGAAAAACTGTTTTTT; cdr3_aa: CSVGGSGTGEKLFF
cdr3_length: 15; clone_size: -; v_call: TRBV9; d_call: TRBD1; j_call: TRBJ1-2; cdr3_nt: TGTGCCAGCAGCGCCCGGGACAGGGGGCTGGGTGGCTACACTTTC; cdr3_aa: CASSARDRGLGGYTF